The present entry profiles one TCR beta chain with its context. Expressed TCRB transcripts were sequenced after all isolated RNA was converted to cDNA. Produced via immunoSEQ multiplex PCR; TCRdb's table is partial and in-frame only. The table has more than 300,000 clones, roughly 13% seen once; the top ten hold around 0.02%. This record belongs to a study of beta chain features in type 1 diabetes. This CDR3 is 17 amino acids long. Germline CDR1 reads SGHRS; CDR2 reads YFSETQ. Trimming took 0 bases from V and 5 from J; bases not matched to a gene: 13. Sequencing used naive CD4+ T cells from blood. The chain is built from TRBV5-1 and TRBJ2-7; 8 nucleotides agree with TRBD1. The receptor was derived from a man aged 18 to 35 in good health. DNA of the CDR3: TGCGCCAGCAGCTTGGGACAGGGGTCATCGGGGTTGAACGAGCAGTACTTC. Its protein is CASSLGQGSSGLNEQYF.